The 29 T cell receptor beta chains below all came from one sample that was sequenced in a study of blood T cell repertoires in COVID-19. TCRdb's table, derived via immunoSEQ multiplex PCR, lists solely in-frame clones and lacks some. The sample includes roughly 56,000 clones, around four fifths seen only once; the top ten take about 5.3%. Sequencing was performed on peripheral blood. These receptors originate from a man between 65 and 80 years old with acute or convalescent COVID-19.

This sequence joins TRBV3-1 (or the pseudogene TRBV3-2) and TRBJ2-3; no definite D call. V was shortened by 1 base and J by 4 bases, with 12 bases between the two germline ends. Germline CDR1 reads LGHDT; CDR2 reads YNNKEL (reference sequence). The CDR3 is 15 amino acids. The CDR3 spells CASSQVRRPADTQYF. The CDR3 bases are TGTGCCAGCAGCCAAGTGCGGCGACCGGCAGATACGCAGTATTTT.

CDR3 sequence reads: CAISQSPGQANTGELFF. The CDR3 DNA follows: TGTGCCATCAGTCAGAGTCCCGGACAGGCGAACACCGGGGAGCTGTTTTTT. The rearrangement links TRBV10-3 to TRBJ2-2, with 7 bases fitting TRBD1. The germline gives CDR1 ENHRY, CDR2 SYGVKD. V lost 5 bases and J lost 0; bases outside the gene matches: 9. The CDR3 is 17 amino acids.

This chain links TRBV29-1 with TRBJ2-3; D is unresolved. Germline values: CDR1 SQVTM, CDR2 ANQGSEA. The CDR3 has 14 amino acids. Trimming removed 7 bases from V and 0 bases from J, with 14 bases in between. Written as DNA, the CDR3 is TGCAGCGCCGCGGTAGTGAGTAGCACAGATACGCAGTATTTT. Protein sequence: CSAAVVSSTDTQYF.

The chain recombines TRBV3-1 (or the pseudogene TRBV3-2) with TRBJ2-1; D is uncertain. Trimming pared 4 bases from V and 3 bases from J, leaving 10 bases between. The CDR3 has 14 amino acids. Per the germline V gene, CDR1 is LGHDT and CDR2 is YNNKEL (reference sequence). The CDR3 reads CASSLLGRYNEQFF. The CDR3 bases are TGTGCCAGCAGCCTTCTTGGGCGCTACAATGAGCAGTTCTTC.

V gene TRBV11-3 combines with J gene TRBJ2-7; TRBD1 aligns across 12 bases. Germline CDR1 SGHNT, CDR2 YENEEA. With V trimmed by 6 bases and J by 5 bases, 5 bases remained unmatched. This CDR3 is 14 amino acids long. This CDR3 reads CASSMGQGANEQYF. The CDR3 nucleotides are TGTGCCAGCAGTATGGGACAGGGGGCCAACGAGCAGTACTTC.

The rearrangement joins TRBV5-4 to TRBJ2-3, with 7 positions matching TRBD1. Losses at the gene ends were 4 bases for V and 3 bases for J; bases not matched to a gene: 5. The germline V gene has CDR1 SGHNT and CDR2 YYREEE (reference sequence). This CDR3 region has 14 residues. CDR3 DNA: TGTGCCAGCAGCCGGGTGGGACAGACAGATACGCAGTATTTT. This encodes CASSRVGQTDTQYF.

The rearrangement joins TRBV27 to TRBJ2-3; TRBD1 matches at 9 bases. Per germline, CDR1 MNHEY and CDR2 SMNVEV (reference sequence). V gave up 5 bases and J gave up 0 bases; unmatched junction bases: 6. The CDR3 runs 16 residues. The CDR3 is CASSPKTGGSTDTQYF. The CDR3 DNA is TGTGCCAGCAGTCCGAAGACAGGGGGGAGCACAGATACGCAGTATTTT.

V usage is TRBV5-4 and J usage is TRBJ2-1; D possibly corresponds to TRBD1 (6 bases). Trimming pared 0 bases from V and 5 bases from J, leaving 12 bases between. CDR3 size: 15 residues. Germline V gives CDR1 SGHNT, CDR2 YYREEE (reference sequence). The CDR3 region is CASSLGGQLNNEQFF. Written as DNA, the CDR3 is TGTGCCAGCAGCTTGGGAGGACAGCTAAACAATGAGCAGTTCTTC.

The J gene is TRBJ2-3, the V gene TRBV29-1, with a possible D match to TRBD1 (6 bases). The length of the CDR3 is 15 residues. V was pared by 6 bases and J by 4 bases, with 20 bases between. Germline CDR1 is SQVTM and CDR2 is ANQGSEA. As DNA, the CDR3 is TGCAGCGTCGGCCTCGCCTTCACAGGGCCAGATACGCAGTATTTT. Protein sequence: CSVGLAFTGPDTQYF.

This clone was found a few times. The V gene is TRBV5-4, the J gene TRBJ2-5; D possibly corresponds to TRBD2 (6 bases). This CDR3 is 14 amino acids long. Trimming stripped 2 bases from V and 4 bases from J, with 12 bases between. CDR1 and CDR2 (germline): SGHNT, YYREEE (reference sequence). The chain's CDR3 is CASSFGAGGETQYF. CDR3 bases: TGTGCCAGCAGCTTCGGGGCCGGGGGAGAGACCCAGTACTTC.

This chain joins TRBV5-1 and TRBJ2-1, with D hard to call. Germline CDR1 is SGHRS and CDR2 is YFSETQ. The CDR3 is made up of 16 amino acids. The V end was cut by 0 bases, the J end by 0 bases, with 10 bases between. The CDR3 sequence: CASSLDGFSSYNEQFF. The CDR3 DNA reads TGCGCCAGCAGCTTGGACGGTTTTAGCTCCTACAATGAGCAGTTCTTC.

The chain has TRBV7-3 and TRBJ2-2, with D hard to call. Germline CDR1 SGHTA, CDR2 FQGTGA. Deletions cut 0 bases from V and 2 bases from J, with 4 bases between. CDR3 size: 14 residues. The CDR3 DNA sequence: TGTGCCAGCAGCTTAACACACAACACCGGGGAGCTGTTTTTT. This encodes CASSLTHNTGELFF.

This chain connects TRBV7-6 to TRBJ2-5, with 8 bases lining up with TRBD1. This CDR3 region has 13 residues. V dropped 3 bases and J dropped 3; count of bases not matched to a gene: 0. Germline assignment: CDR1 SGHVS and CDR2 FNYEAQ. The DNA of the CDR3 is TGTGCCAGCAGCTTGGACAGGGAAGAGACCCAGTACTTC. Translated: CASSLDREETQYF. The full variable domain, its missing parts supplied by reference TRBV7-6 and TRBJ2-5, is GAGVSQSPRYKVTKRGQDVALRCDPISGHVSLYWYRQALGQGPEFLTYFNYEAQQDKSGLPNDRFSAERPEGSISTLTIQRTEQRDSAMYRCASSLDREETQYFGPGTRLLVL.

This chain joins TRBV27 and TRBJ2-7; TRBD1 aligns across 7 bases. The V segment lost 5 bases and the J segment 3 bases; nucleotides outside the gene matches: 4. Germline V gene data show CDR1 as MNHEY and CDR2 as SMNVEV (reference sequence). This CDR3 region has 13 residues. This chain's CDR3 is CASSTGQLYEQYF. The CDR3 bases are TGTGCCAGCAGTACGGGACAGCTCTACGAGCAGTACTTC.

This chain links TRBV7-9 with TRBJ1-3; the D is unclear. The germline CDR1 and CDR2 sequences are SEHNR and FQNEAQ (reference sequence). The CDR3 contains 12 residues. V lost 1 base and J 8 bases, leaving 6 bases between the germline ends. In DNA form, the CDR3 reads TGTGCCAGCAGCTTAGGAGGATACACCATATATTTT. Residues: CASSLGGYTIYF. Using reference TRBV7-9 and TRBJ1-3 for the parts outside the CDR3, the full variable domain is DTGVSQNPRHKITKRGQNVTFRCDPISEHNRLYWYRQTLGQGPEFLTYFQNEAQLEKSRLLSDRFSAERPKGSFSTLEIQRTEQGDSAMYLCASSLGGYTIYFGEGSWLTVV.

The rearrangement links TRBV6-5 to TRBJ1-2; possible D gene TRBD1, 6 bases. Trimming removed 4 bases from V and 4 bases from J, with 16 bases in between. Germline V lookup: CDR1 MNHEY, CDR2 SVGAGI. This CDR3 spans 15 amino acids. CDR3 amino acids: CASSSQPQGFYGYTF. CDR3 bases: TGTGCCAGCAGTTCGCAGCCACAGGGTTTCTATGGCTACACCTTC.

The V call is TRBV11-3, the J call TRBJ1-1; 7 bases map to TRBD1. Losses at the gene ends were 3 bases for V and 7 bases for J; bases not matched to a gene: 5. CDR1 is SGHNT and CDR2 is YENEEA in the germline V gene. The CDR3 has 13 residues. CDR3 residues: CASSFDRDSEAFF. CDR3 DNA sequence: TGTGCCAGCAGCTTTGACAGGGATAGTGAAGCTTTCTTT.

The CDR3 loop is CASTNPGQYYGYTF. The CDR3 DNA reads TGCGCCAGCACCAACCCGGGACAGTACTATGGCTACACCTTC. The chain combines TRBV4-1 with TRBJ1-2; TRBD1 aligns across 7 bases. V gave up 7 bases and J gave up 3 bases; unmatched junction bases: 8. This CDR3 region has 14 residues. Germline V CDR1 and CDR2: MGHRA, YSYEKL.

The rearrangement uses TRBV11-2 and TRBJ1-2; 7 bases fit TRBD1. The CDR3 is 15 amino acids. Germline CDR1 reads SGHAT; CDR2 reads FQNNGV. Trimming took 6 bases from V and 4 from J; bases not matched to a gene: 11. This CDR3 reads CASSPSTGPFYGYTF. Here the CDR3 DNA reads TGTGCCAGCAGTCCGTCGACAGGGCCATTCTATGGCTACACCTTC.

This rearrangement joins TRBV18 to TRBJ2-1; 8 bases align to TRBD1. CDR1 and CDR2 from the germline V gene are KGHSH and LQKENI. CDR3 size: 14 residues. Trimming cost V 3 bases and J 7 bases; bases outside gene matches: 5. As DNA, the CDR3 is TGTGCCAGCTCACCCGGGACAGGCTTGAATGAGCAGTTCTTC. Amino acid sequence: CASSPGTGLNEQFF.

The rearrangement links TRBV4-1 to TRBJ2-7, with a weak D call TRBD1 (5 bases). The germline V gene has CDR1 MGHRA and CDR2 YSYEKL. V lost 0 bases and J lost 7, with 7 bases in between. CDR3 length equals 12 residues. As DNA, the CDR3 is TGCGCCAGCAGCCAAGATGGGGCTGAGCAGTACTTC. It translates to CASSQDGAEQYF.

This chain links TRBV19 with TRBJ2-3, with D possibly being TRBD1 (5 bases). The CDR3 covers 16 residues. The germline gives CDR1 LNHDA, CDR2 SQIVND (reference sequence). Between the trimmed V and J ends, which lost 5 bases and 0 bases, there was a span of 15 bases. The CDR3 nucleotides are TGTGCCAGTAGTCAACAGGCAATTCCAAGCACAGATACGCAGTATTTT. Its translation is CASSQQAIPSTDTQYF.

The gene calls are TRBV2 and TRBJ2-2; D remains unclear. Per germline, CDR1 SNHLY and CDR2 FYNNEI. The V end was cut by 7 bases, the J end by 2 bases, with 11 bases between. The CDR3 has 14 amino acids. The CDR3 region has the DNA TGTGCCAGCACCCGTTGGGCCAACACCGGGGAGCTGTTTTTT. This encodes CASTRWANTGELFF. The full variable domain, rest sourced from reference TRBV2 and TRBJ2-2, is EPEVTQTPSHQVTQMGQEVILRCVPISNHLYFYWYRQILGQKVEFLVSFYNNEISEKSEIFDDQFSVERPDGSNFTLKIRSTKLEDSAMYFCASTRWANTGELFFGEGSRLTVL.

This rearrangement joins TRBV5-6 to TRBJ1-2, with D possibly matching TRBD1 (6 bases). This CDR3 has 15 amino acids. Deletions cut 4 bases from V and 5 bases from J, with 18 bases between. From germline, CDR1 is SGHDT and CDR2 YYEEEE. The CDR3 sequence: CASSRGAHPPYGYTF. The CDR3 bases are TGTGCCAGCAGCCGGGGGGCGCATCCCCCATATGGCTACACCTTC.

The chain is built from TRBV7-6 and TRBJ2-3, with TRBD2 identical over 10 bases. The germline V gene encodes CDR1 SGHVS and CDR2 FNYEAQ. The CDR3 consists of 18 residues. With V trimmed by 4 bases and J by 0 bases, 10 bases remained unmatched. Here the CDR3 DNA reads TGTGCCAGCAGCTCTCATAGCGGGGGGACTTCTAGCACAGATACGCAGTATTTT. This codes for CASSSHSGGTSSTDTQYF.

V gene TRBV4-1 combines with J gene TRBJ2-7; D is possibly TRBD1 (5 bases). The CDR3 loop spans 14 amino acids. The germline V and J ends were trimmed by 1 base and 5 bases, with 12 bases remaining between them. CDR1 is MGHRA, CDR2 YSYEKL, per germline. In DNA form, the CDR3 reads TGCGCCAGCAGCCAAGTTTCCAGGGTGGACGAGCAGTACTTC. Amino acids: CASSQVSRVDEQYF.

CDR3 loop: CASSSASGSYEQYF. CDR3 DNA sequence: TGCGCCAGCAGCTCGGCTAGCGGGTCCTACGAGCAGTACTTC. This rearrangement joins TRBV5-1 to TRBJ2-7, with 8 bases matching TRBD2. Germline lookup yields CDR1 SGHRS and CDR2 YFSETQ. This CDR3 contains 14 residues. Trimming cost V 3 bases and J 1 base; bases outside gene matches: 3.

This clone was found a few times. This chain connects TRBV2 to TRBJ2-3; possible D gene TRBD2, 7 bases. Per germline, CDR1 SNHLY and CDR2 FYNNEI. The CDR3 runs 15 residues. Between the trimmed V and J ends, which lost 4 bases and 0 bases, there was a span of 11 bases. CDR3 sequence (DNA): TGTGCCAGCAGTGCACAGGGAGGGAGCACAGATACGCAGTATTTT. Encoded protein: CASSAQGGSTDTQYF.

J is TRBJ2-1 and V is TRBV5-1; D may be TRBD2 (6 bases). The CDR3 covers 14 residues. The germline gives CDR1 SGHRS, CDR2 YFSETQ. Trimming shortened V by 0 bases and J by 14 bases, and 18 bases separated the two germline ends. The CDR3 DNA reads as TGCGCCAGCAGCTTGGATGATGGAACTAGCAGTAAGTTCTTC. It translates to CASSLDDGTSSKFF.